This paragraph covers one T cell receptor (beta chain) sequence. Its antigen remains unidentified. These data come from a study of cytomegalovirus exposure and HLA in healthy donors. Overall study results and limits: An analysis done earlier found most TCR beta V segments productive about 87% or about 30% of the time.

Vbeta (60) and Jbeta (13) primers were used in the PCR. Measured with immunoSEQ multiplex PCR; TCRdb has only the in-frame clones, and not every one. The sample totals about 50,000 clones. Germline values: CDR1 MNHEY, CDR2 SVGAGI. Trimming left V 1 base short and J 7 bases short, with 11 bases between. The CDR3 consists of 13 residues. Sequencing used PBMCs. The receptor comes from a woman aged 18-29 years in good health and CMV-seronegative. This chain joins TRBV6-5 and TRBJ2-7; tentative D call: TRBD2 (6 bases). The CDR3 sequence is CASSYYGTGEQYF. The DNA for the CDR3 is TGTGCCAGCAGTTACTATGGGACTGGAGAGCAGTACTTC.